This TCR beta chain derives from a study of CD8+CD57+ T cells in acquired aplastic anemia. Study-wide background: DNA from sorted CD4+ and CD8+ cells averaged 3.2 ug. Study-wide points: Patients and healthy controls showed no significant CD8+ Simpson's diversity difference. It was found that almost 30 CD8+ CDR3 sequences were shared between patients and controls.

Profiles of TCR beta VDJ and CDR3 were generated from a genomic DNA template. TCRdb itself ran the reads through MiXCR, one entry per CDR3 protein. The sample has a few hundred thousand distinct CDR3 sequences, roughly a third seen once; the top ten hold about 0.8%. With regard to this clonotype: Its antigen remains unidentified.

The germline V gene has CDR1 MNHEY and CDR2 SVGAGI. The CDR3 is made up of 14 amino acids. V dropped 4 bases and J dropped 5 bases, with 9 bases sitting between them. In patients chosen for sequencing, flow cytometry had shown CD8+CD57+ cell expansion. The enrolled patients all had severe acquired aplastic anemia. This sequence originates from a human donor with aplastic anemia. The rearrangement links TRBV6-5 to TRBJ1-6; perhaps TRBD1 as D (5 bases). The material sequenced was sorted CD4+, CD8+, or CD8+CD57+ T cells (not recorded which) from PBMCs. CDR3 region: CASSFQGDNSPLHF. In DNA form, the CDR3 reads TGTGCCAGCAGTTTCCAGGGTGATAATTCACCCCTCCACTTT.